This T cell receptor (beta chain) was captured by sequencing in a study of shared clonotypes between healthy human individuals. On the study more broadly: CD8 memory received one plate per donor, CD8 naive two, CD4 memory three and CD4 naive three. Points from the study as a whole: Larger estimated richness was generally recorded for naive subsets relative to memory subsets.

The test was conducted at deep level. TCRdb keeps only in-frame clones here, not all; method: immunoSEQ multiplex PCR. The sample includes 2 million to 2.5 million clones, approximately 93% seen only once; the top ten take roughly 0.36%. Turning to this clone: Its antigen is not known.

The CDR3 consists of 14 residues. CDR1 is SGHRS and CDR2 is YFSETQ in the germline V gene. V lost 6 bases and J lost 1, with 13 bases in between. V usage is TRBV5-1 and J usage is TRBJ1-1; D gene uncertain. This receptor was obtained from a man in his late teens or twenties in good health. Some clones in this sample may be carry-over from other donors' samples. The sample taken for sequencing was naive CD4+ T cells from PBMCs. Specified subset: CD45RA+ positively selected. The CDR3 DNA reads TGCGCCAGCAACCTCGGGGAGACGAACACTGAAGCTTTCTTT. This sequence encodes CASNLGETNTEAFF.